This T cell receptor (beta chain) was sequenced for a study of T cell repertoires in cytomegalovirus infection. The CDR3 is 14 amino acids. The V and J ends lost 1 base and 3 bases respectively, with 7 bases between them. The germline gives CDR1 MGHRA, CDR2 YSYEKL. TCRdb called the reads again in MiXCR, with one record for every CDR3 protein. The top ten hold approximately 2.9% of the sample, which has some 180,000 distinct CDR3 sequences, around 20% seen once. The rearrangement uses TRBV4-1 and TRBJ2-1; D gene uncertain. The sequenced sample was PBMCs. This clonotype originated in a human donor in good health (CMV status not recorded). Some clones in this sample may be carry-over from other donors' samples. CDR3 in DNA: TGCGCCAGCAGCCAAGTGTCAATCTACAATGAGCAGTTCTTC. This gives the protein CASSQVSIYNEQFF.